This T cell receptor beta chain was recorded in a study of T cell repertoires in cytomegalovirus infection. CDR3 length equals 13 residues. From germline, CDR1 is SQVTM and CDR2 ANQGSEA. Trimming removed 4 bases at V and 0 bases at J, with 10 bases between. TCRdb re-called the reads with MiXCR, one entry per CDR3 protein. The profile shows more than 650,000 distinct CDR3 sequences, approximately 40% of them singletons. Sample: PBMCs. The sequence derives from a human donor in good health (CMV status not recorded). Some clones in this sample may be carry-over from other donors' samples. The chain links TRBV29-1 to TRBJ2-7, with no clear D. CDR3 nucleotide sequence: TGCAGCGTTGGAACGATCAGCTCCTACGAGCAGTACTTC. Its translation: CSVGTISSYEQYF.